The sequence of this T cell receptor (beta chain) was determined in a study of shared clonotypes between healthy human individuals. Produced via immunoSEQ multiplex PCR; TCRdb's table is partial and in-frame only. The sample consists of 2 million to 3 million clones, approximately 94% of them appearing once. Germline loops: CDR1 SNHLY, CDR2 FYNNEI. The CDR3 spans 15 residues. Deletions cut 5 bases from V and 0 bases from J, with 12 bases between. This clone showed up just once. This TCR derives from a young man in good health. Some clones in this sample may be carry-over from other donors' samples. Material for sequencing was naive CD4+ T cells from PBMCs. Subset meaning: CD45RA+ positively selected. V and J are TRBV2 and TRBJ2-3, with a tentative D call TRBD2 (6 bases). The CDR3, as DNA: TGTGCCAGCAGTTTGAACCGGGGGAGCACAGATACGCAGTATTTT. Its translation: CASSLNRGSTDTQYF. Supplemented by reference TRBV2 and TRBJ2-3, the full variable domain reads EPEVTQTPSHQVTQMGQEVILRCVPISNHLYFYWYRQILGQKVEFLVSFYNNEISEKSEIFDDQFSVERPDGSNFTLKIRSTKLEDSAMYFCASSLNRGSTDTQYFGPGTRLTVL.